This T cell receptor beta chain was observed in a study of regulatory T cells in long-lasting Graves disease. The study's findings and limits: Persistent disease exhibited a predilection for TRBV28, TRBJ1-2 and TRBJ2-5.

Noted time point: newly diagnosed GD, antithyroid drugs for less than 3 months. With RNA extracted from PBMCs as input, the TCR library was made. Per germline, CDR1 LGHDT and CDR2 YNNKEL (reference sequence). This CDR3 contains 14 residues. The V end was cut by 7 bases, the J end by 2 bases, with 14 bases between. In this sample, this clonotype turned up many times. Its matching antigen is unknown. Through Arm-PCR of CDR3 regions and iRepertoire HTBI primers, TCR beta libraries were built. One entry per CDR3 protein results from TCRdb running MiXCR on the multiplex PCR reads. Among 400,000 to 500,000 distinct CDR3 sequences listed, about 14% were seen once. Separately, the same data were catalogued under a study of T cells in Graves' hyperthyroidism and ophthalmopathy. That work adds: HTBI primers were used for first-round RT-PCR of the TCR CDR3.

This chain uses TRBV3-1 with TRBJ2-5; the D gene could be TRBD1 or TRBD2 (6 bases each). This clonotype was sampled from a woman aged 45-65 years with Graves disease. Source: peripheral blood mononuclear cells (PBMCs), taken at new diagnosis, from a patient treated with antithyroid drugs. The CDR3 DNA reads as TGTGCCAGCACCCGGGGGACACTTCAAGAGACCCAGTACTTC. Translated: CASTRGTLQETQYF.